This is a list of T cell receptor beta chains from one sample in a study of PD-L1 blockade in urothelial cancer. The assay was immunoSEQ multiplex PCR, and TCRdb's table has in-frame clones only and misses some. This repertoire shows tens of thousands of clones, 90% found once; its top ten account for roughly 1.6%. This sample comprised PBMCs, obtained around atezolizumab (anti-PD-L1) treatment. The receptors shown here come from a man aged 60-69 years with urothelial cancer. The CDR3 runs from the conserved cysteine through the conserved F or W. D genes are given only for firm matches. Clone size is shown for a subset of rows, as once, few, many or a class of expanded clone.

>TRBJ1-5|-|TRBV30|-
CAWSKTDDQPQHF
TGTGCCTGGAGTAAAACAGATGATCAGCCCCAGCATTTT
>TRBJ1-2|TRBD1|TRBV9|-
CASSPRQGAATALYGYTF
TGTGCCAGCAGCCCCCGACAGGGGGCCGCTACGGCCCTCTATGGCTACACCTTC
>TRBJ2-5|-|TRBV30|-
CAWSVSGTRETQYF
TGTGCCTGGAGTGTATCAGGGACAAGAGAGACCCAGTACTTC
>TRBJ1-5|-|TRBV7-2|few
CASSRRSSYSGSNQPQHF
TGTGCCAGCAGCCGACGGAGCTCTTACTCGGGGAGCAATCAGCCCCAGCATTTT
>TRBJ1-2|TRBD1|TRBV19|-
CASSPTGEGYGYTF
TGTGCCAGTAGTCCGACAGGGGAGGGCTATGGCTACACCTTC
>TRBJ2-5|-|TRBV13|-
CASSPGEAETQYF
TGTGCCAGCAGCCCGGGGGAGGCAGAGACCCAGTACTTC
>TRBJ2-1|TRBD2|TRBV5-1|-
CASSNRLAGGYEQFF
TGCGCCAGCAGCAACAGACTAGCGGGAGGTTATGAGCAGTTCTTC
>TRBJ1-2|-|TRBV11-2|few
CASSPAGSNYGYTF
TGTGCCAGCTCCCCCGCCGGGTCTAACTATGGCTACACCTTC
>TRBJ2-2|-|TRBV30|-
CAWSKAAGAGELFF
TGTGCCTGGAGTAAAGCGGCTGGCGCCGGGGAGCTGTTTTTT
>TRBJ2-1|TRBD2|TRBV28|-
CASSSGSLSYNEQFF
TGTGCCAGCAGTAGCGGGAGTCTCTCCTACAATGAGCAGTTCTTC
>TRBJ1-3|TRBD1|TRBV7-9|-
CASSPTGGGNTIYF
TGTGCCAGCAGCCCGACAGGGGGTGGAAACACCATATATTTT
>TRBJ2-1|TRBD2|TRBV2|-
CASSSTKAGGPDNEQFF
TGTGCCAGCAGTTCCACAAAAGCGGGGGGGCCTGACAATGAGCAGTTCTTC
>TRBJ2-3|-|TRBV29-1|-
CSVEDLQGADTQYF
TGCAGCGTTGAAGATCTTCAGGGTGCAGATACGCAGTATTTT
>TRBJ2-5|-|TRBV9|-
CASSVAPTRSETQYF
TGTGCCAGCAGCGTAGCCCCCACCCGGTCAGAGACCCAGTACTTC
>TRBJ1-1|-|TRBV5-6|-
CASSMVVRGNTEAFF
TGTGCCAGCAGCATGGTGGTAAGGGGGAACACTGAAGCTTTCTTT
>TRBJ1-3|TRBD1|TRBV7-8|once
CASSNYRGPSGNTIYF
TGTGCCAGCAGCAACTACAGGGGCCCATCTGGAAACACCATATATTTT
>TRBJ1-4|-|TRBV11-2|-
CASSLGGINEKLFF
TGTGCCAGCAGCTTAGGCGGGATTAATGAAAAACTGTTTTTT
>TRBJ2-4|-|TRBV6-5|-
CASSYSGFGTKNIQYF
TGTGCCAGCAGTTACTCGGGGTTCGGGACCAAAAACATTCAGTACTTC
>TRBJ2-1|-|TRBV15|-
CATSVGKERNNEQFF
TGTGCCACCAGCGTAGGAAAAGAGCGGAACAATGAGCAGTTCTTC
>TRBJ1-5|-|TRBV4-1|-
CASSQFRDSNQPQHF
TGCGCCAGCAGCCAATTCCGCGATAGCAATCAGCCCCAGCATTTT
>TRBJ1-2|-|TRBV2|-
CASSEQGYGYTF
TGTGCCAGCAGTGAGCAGGGCTATGGCTACACCTTC
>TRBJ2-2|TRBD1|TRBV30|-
CAWSVPGGYTGELFF
TGTGCCTGGAGTGTTCCAGGGGGCTACACCGGGGAGCTGTTTTTT
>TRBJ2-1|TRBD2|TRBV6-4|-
CASSAGTSDYNEQFF
TGTGCCAGCAGTGCCGGGACTAGCGACTACAATGAGCAGTTCTTC
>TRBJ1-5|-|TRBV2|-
CASKLGASNQPQHF
TGTGCCAGCAAATTGGGGGCGAGCAATCAGCCCCAGCATTTT
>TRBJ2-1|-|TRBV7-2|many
CASRSLLTRAYNEQFF
TGTGCCAGCAGATCACTCTTGACTAGGGCCTACAATGAGCAGTTCTTC
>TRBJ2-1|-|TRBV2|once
CASSAELFSYNEQFF
TGTGCCAGCAGTGCTGAGCTCTTCTCCTACAATGAGCAGTTCTTC
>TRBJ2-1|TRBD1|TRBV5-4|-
CASSLGGGQGAIEQFF
TGTGCCAGCAGCTTGGGTGGGGGGCAGGGGGCGATTGAGCAGTTCTTC
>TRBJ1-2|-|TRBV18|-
CASSPGGINYGYTF
TGTGCCAGCTCACCCGGAGGGATCAACTATGGCTACACCTTC
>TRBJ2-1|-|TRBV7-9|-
CASSLRQYTNEQFF
TGTGCCAGCAGCTTGAGGCAGTACACGAATGAGCAGTTCTTC
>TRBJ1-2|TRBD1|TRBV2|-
CASGTGGTYGYTF
TGTGCCAGCGGGACAGGGGGCACCTATGGCTACACCTTC
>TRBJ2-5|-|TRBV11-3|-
CASSLDGRVAGLAETQYF
TGTGCCAGCAGCTTAGATGGCAGGGTTGCGGGGCTCGCAGAGACCCAGTACTTC
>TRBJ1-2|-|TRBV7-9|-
CASSLEIGQPNYGYTF
TGTGCCAGCAGCTTAGAGATAGGACAGCCTAACTATGGCTACACCTTC
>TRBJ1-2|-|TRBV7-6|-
CASSLGAGDYGYTF
TGTGCCAGCAGCTTAGGTGCAGGGGACTATGGCTACACCTTC
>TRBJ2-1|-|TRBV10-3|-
CAITLDALREQFF
TGTGCCATCACGCTAGATGCCCTTCGCGAGCAGTTCTTC
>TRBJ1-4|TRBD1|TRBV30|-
CAWSGERGRGEKLFF
TGTGCCTGGAGTGGGGAAAGGGGGCGCGGGGAAAAACTGTTTTTT
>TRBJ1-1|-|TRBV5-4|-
CASGPSANTEAFF
TGTGCCAGCGGCCCTTCTGCGAACACTGAAGCTTTCTTT
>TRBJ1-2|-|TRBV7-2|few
CASSPQGSNYGYTF
TGTGCCAGCAGCCCCCAGGGGAGCAACTATGGCTACACCTTC
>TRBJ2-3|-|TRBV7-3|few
CASSLPGTDTQYF
TGTGCCAGCAGCTTACCGGGAACAGATACGCAGTATTTT
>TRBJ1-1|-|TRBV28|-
CASSPGGGRSGRTEAFF
TGTGCCAGCAGCCCCGGGGGGGGGAGGTCGGGGAGAACTGAAGCTTTCTTT
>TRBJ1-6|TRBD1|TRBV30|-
CARTEGANSPLHF
TGTGCCCGGACGGAGGGGGCGAACTCACCCCTCCACTTT
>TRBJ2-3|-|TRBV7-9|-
CASSSREDPTDTQYF
TGTGCCAGCAGCTCCCGGGAAGACCCCACAGATACGCAGTATTTT
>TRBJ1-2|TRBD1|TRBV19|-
CASRVGDRGNYGYTF
TGTGCCAGCAGGGTCGGGGACAGGGGTAACTATGGCTACACCTTC
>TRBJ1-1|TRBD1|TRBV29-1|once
CSVKMTGGRPEAFF
TGCAGCGTGAAGATGACAGGGGGTAGGCCTGAAGCTTTCTTT
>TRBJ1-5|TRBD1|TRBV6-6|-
CASMRGHDSNQPQHF
TGTGCCAGTATGAGGGGGCATGACAGCAATCAGCCCCAGCATTTT
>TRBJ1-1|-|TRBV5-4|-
CASSFVTQEGVEAFF
TGTGCCAGCAGCTTTGTGACACAGGAAGGAGTTGAAGCTTTCTTT
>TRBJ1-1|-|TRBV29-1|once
CSVEAAVNTEAFF
TGCAGCGTTGAAGCCGCAGTGAACACTGAAGCTTTCTTT
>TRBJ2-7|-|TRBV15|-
CATNDRYSYEQYF
TGTGCCACCAACGACAGGTACTCCTACGAGCAGTACTTC
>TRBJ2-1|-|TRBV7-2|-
CASSQDSQPYNEQFF
TGTGCCAGCAGCCAAGACTCTCAGCCCTACAATGAGCAGTTCTTC
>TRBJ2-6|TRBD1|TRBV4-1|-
CASSKIGQVGTGANVLTF
TGCGCCAGCAGCAAAATCGGACAGGTTGGAACTGGGGCCAACGTCCTGACTTTC
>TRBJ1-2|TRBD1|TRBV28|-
CASSSGQGDYGYTF
TGTGCCAGCAGTTCGGGACAGGGCGACTATGGCTACACCTTC
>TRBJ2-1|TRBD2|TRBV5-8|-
CASSSPSSGISYNEQFF
TGTGCCAGCAGCTCCCCTTCGAGCGGGATCTCCTACAATGAGCAGTTCTTC
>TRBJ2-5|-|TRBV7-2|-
CASSLIWGQETQYF
TGTGCCAGCAGCTTAATATGGGGCCAGGAGACCCAGTACTTC
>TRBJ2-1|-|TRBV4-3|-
CASSQDLGQAYNEQFF
TGCGCCAGCAGCCAAGATTTGGGCCAGGCCTACAATGAGCAGTTCTTC
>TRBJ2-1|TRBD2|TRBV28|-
CASLGGGSYNEQFF
TGTGCCAGCTTGGGCGGGGGGTCCTACAATGAGCAGTTCTTC